This T cell receptor beta chain was sequenced during a study of T cells in Graves' hyperthyroidism and ophthalmopathy. Amplification targeted TCR beta CDR3 regions from RNA transcripts. An initial round of RT-PCR targeting the TCR CDR3 relied on the HTBI primer set. One entry per CDR3 protein results from TCRdb running MiXCR on the multiplex PCR reads. This sample yields approximately 400,000 distinct CDR3 sequences, of which roughly 14% are seen a single time; 20% belongs to the top ten. CDR3 length: 15 amino acids. Germline lookup yields CDR1 MNHEY and CDR2 SMNVEV (reference sequence). Trimming cost V 6 bases and J 5 bases; bases outside gene matches: 8. There are a few counts of this clonotype. Its antigen is still unknown. The blood sample dates from first hyperthyroidism diagnosis, preceding any ophthalmopathy symptoms. Study results and limitations: In the blood, most expanded thyroid clonotypes above 0.001 appeared as well. In validation, the model predicted ophthalmopathy. These predictions came a median 6.5 months before onset.

This TCR was recovered from a man aged 30 to 39 with Graves' hyperthyroidism that later progressed to Graves' ophthalmopathy. The rearrangement uses TRBV27 and TRBJ2-5; 11 bases are shared with TRBD1. The sequencing sample was made of blood. In DNA, the CDR3 is TGTGCCAGCAGAGACCGGGACAGGGGGTGGGAGACCCAGTACTTC. Protein: CASRDRDRGWETQYF.